Included here is one TCR beta chain sequence, with context. What it recognizes is unknown. Donors had no recently reported acute infections or vaccinations and were HIV-negative. The data are from a study of shared clonotypes between healthy human individuals. Points from the study as a whole: Clonotype sharing among donors, it was expected, would be affected by sequencing depth.

Profiling relied on immunoSEQ multiplex PCR, and the TCRdb table lists in-frame clones only, not all of them. The table includes about 87,000 clones, roughly half detected once. The CDR3 covers 16 residues. CDR1 and CDR2 from the germline V gene are KGHSH and LQKENI. V was trimmed by 2 bases and J by 0 bases, leaving 14 bases between them. The origin of this receptor is a woman aged 40 to 50 in good health. Some clones in this sample may be carry-over from other donors' samples. This chain links TRBV18 with TRBJ2-7; a possible D gene is TRBD1 (6 bases). Sequencing used PBMCs. This chain's CDR3 is CASSPEGWDTSYEQYF. DNA for the CDR3: TGTGCCAGCTCACCAGAAGGCTGGGACACCTCCTACGAGCAGTACTTC.